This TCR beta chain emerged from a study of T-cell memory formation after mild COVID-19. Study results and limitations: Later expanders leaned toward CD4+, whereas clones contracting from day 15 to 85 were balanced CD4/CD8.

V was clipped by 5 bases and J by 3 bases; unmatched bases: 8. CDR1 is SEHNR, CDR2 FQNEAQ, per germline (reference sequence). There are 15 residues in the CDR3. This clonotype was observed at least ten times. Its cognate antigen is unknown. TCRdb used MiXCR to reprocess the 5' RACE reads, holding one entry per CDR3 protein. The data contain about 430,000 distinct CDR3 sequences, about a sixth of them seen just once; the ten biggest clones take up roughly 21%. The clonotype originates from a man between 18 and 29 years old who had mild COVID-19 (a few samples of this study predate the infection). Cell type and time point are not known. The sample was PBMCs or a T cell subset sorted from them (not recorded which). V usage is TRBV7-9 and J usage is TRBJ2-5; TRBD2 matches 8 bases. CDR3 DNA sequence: TGTGCCAGCAGCCCAACGGGGGGGGCTAAAGAGACCCAGTACTTC. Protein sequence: CASSPTGGAKETQYF.